The sequence of this TCR beta chain was determined in a study of blood T cell repertoires in COVID-19. Study information: Acute and convalescent COVID-19 specimens originated in the United States, Italy and Spain. The cDNA or gDNA used as material had been derived from T cells, B-cell-depleted T cells, or PBMCs.

The ends were cut back, 7 bases at V and 2 bases at J, with 12 bases in the middle. The germline V gene has CDR1 MDHEN and CDR2 SYDVKM. This CDR3 is built from 15 residues. Per the original data handling: Estimation of nucleated cell counts relied on the amplification of reference gene primers. Clones were sequenced by immunoSEQ multiplex PCR, and TCRdb holds only the in-frame ones, with some missing. V and J calls and clone size follow that table, whereas D and trimming were derived from the DNA. This table holds some 150,000 clones, about 80% found once. The sequence derives from a man aged 65-85 years with acute or convalescent COVID-19. The sample was peripheral blood. V gene TRBV28 combines with J gene TRBJ1-6; D is ambiguous. The CDR3 protein is CASNTGRPYNSPLHF. The DNA of the CDR3 is TGTGCCAGCAATACCGGGAGGCCCTATAATTCACCCCTCCACTTT.